This T cell receptor (beta chain) was sequenced in a study of cytotoxic CD8 clonotypes in ibrutinib-treated CLL (dated by TCRdb to the early 2020s). Regarding the study in general: The cohort included around 15 treatment-naive and under 13 relapsed/refractory patients; some 18 were IGHV unmutated. Cryopreserved peripheral blood mononuclear cells were obtained prior to treatment, at the time of response, and at either disease progression or sustained remission. Longitudinal samples were available for about 30% of the 86 trial participants. Partial responses were observed in roughly 24 patients and complete responses in 2; after a median follow-up of around 68 months, remission was maintained in 14 patients and progression was observed in some 12. Response samples were taken after a median of roughly a year on treatment, ranging from about 6 to 36 months. Samples averaged roughly 280,000 productive templates and 90,000 to 95,000 productive rearrangements. The research as a whole found: Baseline clonality exceeded that of age-matched healthy donors and correlated strongly with circulating CD8+ T-cell counts. An increase in clonality was observed at ibrutinib response, with clonality remaining stable during sustained remission and falling back toward baseline at progression. Sustained-remission and progressing patients did not have matched sampling times, and lymph node repertoires were not examined. Public clonotypes were rare and either shrank or stayed stable during treatment, and the rise in clonality at ibrutinib response reflected expansion of private clonotypes.

A MiSeq instrument was used for deep resolution sequencing, which targeted depths ranging from 1 in 1 million up to 1 in 200,000 T cells, with coverage averaging 10x for each clonotype. The immunoSEQ hsTCRB Kit was used to generate TCR beta libraries. Per the authors' processing: The data were analyzed with ImmunoSEQ Analyzer and ImmunoSEQ Data Assistant, and V, D and J gene assignments followed IMGT definitions. Clonality, with values ranging from 0 to 1, was calculated as one minus the normalized Shannon entropy of productive rearrangement frequencies. Only overrepresented clonotypes making up at least 0.05% of the repertoire of each patient were included in the public clonotype analysis. Thirteen repertoires from age-matched healthy donors, obtained from immuneACCESS, served as clonality controls. TCRdb stores this immuneACCESS table with in-frame sequences only. Part of the clones is absent; in the studies checked, under half of the shortfall reflects unresolved V genes, and no reason is known for the rest. V, J and clone size were drawn from that table, and D and trimming were deduced from the DNA. The sample data list about 310,000 clones, and roughly 85% of these were observed just once. The top ten clones comprise 6.7% of the sample.

For TCR beta library preparation, 2 to 2.5 micrograms of genomic DNA were isolated from cryopreserved PBMCs. Longitudinal blood samples from CLL patients receiving ibrutinib monotherapy were subjected to high-throughput TCR beta sequencing. The patients took part in an open-label, single-center phase 2 trial of ibrutinib monotherapy. According to the germline V gene, CDR1 reads SGHRS and CDR2 reads YFSETQ. Inclusive of the bounding cysteine and phenylalanine, the CDR3 is 12 residues long. Just the 36-base CDR3 DNA is kept, in frame starting at base 1. The junction carries 9 bases between V and J, which are trimmed by 4 bases and 5 bases respectively. Notes on this clone: The specificity of this receptor is unknown. Base qualities are missing; no much larger clone stands one base away. Other DNA sequences within the sample encode an identical CDR3.

Sequenced material: PBMCs, taken before ibrutinib treatment. The receptor's source is a human donor with chronic lymphocytic leukemia. The sequence is built from TRBV5-1 and TRBJ2-5; no D gene can be assigned with confidence. At the DNA level, the sequence is TGCGCCAGCAGCCTCGAAGGGGAGACCCAGTACTTC. Protein translation: CASSLEGETQYF.